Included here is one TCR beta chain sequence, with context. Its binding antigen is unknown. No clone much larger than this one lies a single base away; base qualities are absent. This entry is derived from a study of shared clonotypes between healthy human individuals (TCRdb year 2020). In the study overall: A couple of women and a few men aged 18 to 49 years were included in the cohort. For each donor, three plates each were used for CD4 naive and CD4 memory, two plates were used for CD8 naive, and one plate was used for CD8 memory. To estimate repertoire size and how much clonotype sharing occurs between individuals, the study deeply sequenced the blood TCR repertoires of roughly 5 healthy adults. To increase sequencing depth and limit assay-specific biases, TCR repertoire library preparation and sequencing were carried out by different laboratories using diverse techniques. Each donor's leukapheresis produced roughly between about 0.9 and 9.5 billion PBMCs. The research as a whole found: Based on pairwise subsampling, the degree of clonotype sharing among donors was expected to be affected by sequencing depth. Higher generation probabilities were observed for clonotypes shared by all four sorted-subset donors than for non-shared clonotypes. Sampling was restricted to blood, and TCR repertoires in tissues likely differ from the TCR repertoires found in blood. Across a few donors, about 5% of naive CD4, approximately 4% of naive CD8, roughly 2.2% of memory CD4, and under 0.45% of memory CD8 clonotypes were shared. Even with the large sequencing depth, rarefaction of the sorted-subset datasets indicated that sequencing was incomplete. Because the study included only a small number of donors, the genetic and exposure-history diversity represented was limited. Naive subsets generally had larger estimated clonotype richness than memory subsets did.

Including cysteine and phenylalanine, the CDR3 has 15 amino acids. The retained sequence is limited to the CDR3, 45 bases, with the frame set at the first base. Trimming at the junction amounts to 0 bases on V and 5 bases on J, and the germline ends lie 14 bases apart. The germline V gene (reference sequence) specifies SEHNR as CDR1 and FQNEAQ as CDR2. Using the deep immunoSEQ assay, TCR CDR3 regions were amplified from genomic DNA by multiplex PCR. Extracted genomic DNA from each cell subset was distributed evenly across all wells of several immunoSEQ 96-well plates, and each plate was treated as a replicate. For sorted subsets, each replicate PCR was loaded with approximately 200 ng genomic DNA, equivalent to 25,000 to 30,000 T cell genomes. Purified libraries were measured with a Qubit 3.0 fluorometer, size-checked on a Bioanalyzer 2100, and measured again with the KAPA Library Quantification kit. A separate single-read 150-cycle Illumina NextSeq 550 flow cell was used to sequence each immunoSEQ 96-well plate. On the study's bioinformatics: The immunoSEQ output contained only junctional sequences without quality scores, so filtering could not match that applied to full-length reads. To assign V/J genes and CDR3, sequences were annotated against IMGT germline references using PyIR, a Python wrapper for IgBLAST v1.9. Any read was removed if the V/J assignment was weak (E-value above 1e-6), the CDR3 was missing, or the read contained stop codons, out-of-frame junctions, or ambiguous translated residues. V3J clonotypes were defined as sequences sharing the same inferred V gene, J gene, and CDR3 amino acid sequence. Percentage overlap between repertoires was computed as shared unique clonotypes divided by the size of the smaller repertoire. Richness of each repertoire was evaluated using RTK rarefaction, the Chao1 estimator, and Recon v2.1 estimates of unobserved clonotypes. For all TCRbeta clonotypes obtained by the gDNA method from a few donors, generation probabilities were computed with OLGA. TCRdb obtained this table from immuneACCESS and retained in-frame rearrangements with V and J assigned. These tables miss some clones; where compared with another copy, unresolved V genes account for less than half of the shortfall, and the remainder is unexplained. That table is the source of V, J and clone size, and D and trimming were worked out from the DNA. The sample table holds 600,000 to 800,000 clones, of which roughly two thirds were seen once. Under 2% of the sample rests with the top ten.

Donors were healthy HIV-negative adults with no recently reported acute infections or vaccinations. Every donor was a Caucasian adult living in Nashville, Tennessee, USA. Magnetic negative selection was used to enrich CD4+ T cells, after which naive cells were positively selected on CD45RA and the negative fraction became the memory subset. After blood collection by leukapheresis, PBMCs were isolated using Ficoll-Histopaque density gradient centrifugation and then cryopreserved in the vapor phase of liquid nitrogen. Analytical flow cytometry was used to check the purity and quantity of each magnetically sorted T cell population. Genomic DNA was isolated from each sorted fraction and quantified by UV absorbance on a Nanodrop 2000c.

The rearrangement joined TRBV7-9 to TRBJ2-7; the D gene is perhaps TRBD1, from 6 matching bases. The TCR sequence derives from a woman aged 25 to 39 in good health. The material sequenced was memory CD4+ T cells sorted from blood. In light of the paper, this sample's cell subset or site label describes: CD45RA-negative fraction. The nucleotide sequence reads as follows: TGTGCCAGCAGCTTAGCACAGGGTAGGATCCACGAGCAGTACTTC. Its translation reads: CASSLAQGRIHEQYF.